One sample yielded the 22 T cell receptor beta chains listed below, sequenced in a study of breast tumors, draining lymph nodes, adjacent tissues. Samples came from axillary lymph nodes draining the breast cancer. MiXCR, run by TCRdb on the multiplex PCR reads, gives a single entry per CDR3 protein. The repertoire includes some 170,000 distinct CDR3 sequences, approximately 30% of them detected once, and 3% to 4.5% sits in the top ten. The sample consisted of axillary lymph node tissue. The source of these receptors is a female donor with breast cancer. Some clones in this sample may be carry-over from other donors' samples.

V gene TRBV20-1 combines with J gene TRBJ2-5; TRBD2 matches 8 bases. J gave up 1 base and V 0 bases, and 1 base lay outside the gene matches. Germline V gene data show CDR1 as DFQATT and CDR2 as SNEGSKA (reference sequence). This CDR3 spans 14 amino acids. CDR3 loop: CSARDSGTQETQYF. CDR3 nucleotide sequence: TGCAGTGCTAGAGATAGCGGGACCCAAGAGACCCAGTACTTC.

This clonotype was recorded many times. V is TRBV20-1 and J is TRBJ1-5, with no clear D. The germline V and J ends were trimmed by 0 bases and 8 bases, with 17 bases remaining between them. This CDR3 is built from 15 residues. CDR1 is DFQATT, CDR2 SNEGSKA, per germline (reference sequence). CDR3 region: CSARDVAQLGEPQHF. Here the CDR3 DNA reads TGCAGTGCTAGAGATGTAGCACAGCTTGGGGAGCCCCAGCATTTT.

This clonotype was picked up many times. This sequence joins TRBV28 and TRBJ2-7; D possibly matches TRBD1 or TRBD2 (5 bases each). The CDR3 consists of 11 residues. Trimming cost V 11 bases and J 7 bases, with 15 bases left between them. Germline CDR1 is MDHEN and CDR2 is SYDVKM. This CDR3 is CAGGFWGEQYF. The CDR3, as DNA: TGTGCCGGTGGTTTTTGGGGGGAGCAGTACTTC.

There are many counts of this clonotype. This chain links TRBV6-1 with TRBJ2-3; TRBD1 agrees at 11 bases. The CDR3 contains 16 residues. Germline V lookup: CDR1 MNHNS, CDR2 SASEGT. V shed 6 bases and J 4 bases; nucleotides not matched to a gene: 9. Written as DNA, the CDR3 is TGTGCCAGCAGCGTCCGGACAGGGGGCATCGCAGATACGCAGTATTTT. It is translated as CASSVRTGGIADTQYF.

This clonotype turned up a few times. The chain uses TRBV18 and TRBJ2-2; 7 bases map to TRBD2. Trimming at V came to 1 base and at J to 6 bases, leaving 11 bases not matched to a gene. The CDR3 contains 17 residues. CDR1 is KGHSH, CDR2 LQKENI, per germline. Here the CDR3 reads CASSPQQATRGAGELFF. The CDR3 bases are TGTGCCAGCTCACCACAACAGGCGACCCGGGGGGCCGGGGAGCTGTTTTTT.

This clonotype has only a few counts. A much larger clone sits a single nucleotide away, making a read error possible. This rearrangement joins TRBV4-1 to TRBJ2-3; D is possibly TRBD1 or TRBD2 (6 bases each). This CDR3 is built from 15 residues. Germline V lookup: CDR1 MGHRA, CDR2 YSYEKL. The V and J ends lost 1 base and 1 base respectively, with 9 bases between them. The DNA of the CDR3 is TGCGCCAGCAGCCAAGGTAGGGGGGGCACAGATACGCAGTATTTT. It codes for CASSQGRGGTDTQYF.

Comment on this clonotype: Without the conserved terminal phenylalanine or tryptophan, this CDR3 likely stems from a read error. This chain connects TRBV20-1 to TRBJ2-3, with D unclear. The CDR3 contains 12 residues. Looked up from germline, CDR1 is DFQATT and CDR2 is SNEGSKA (reference sequence). Trimming removed 8 bases at V and 2 bases at J, with 11 bases between. The CDR3 coding sequence is TGCAGTACCCCAGACCACACAGATACGCAGTATTAT. Its translation is CSTPDHTDTQYY.

This clonotype was detected ten times or more. J is TRBJ2-7 and V is TRBV28; 8 positions agree with TRBD1. The CDR3 extends over 16 amino acids. The V and J ends lost 2 bases and 5 bases, in that order; junction bases with no gene match: 11. Germline V gene lookup returns CDR1 MDHEN and CDR2 SYDVKM. The CDR3 loop reads CASSLQVHRGYNEQYF. CDR3 in DNA: TGTGCCAGCAGTTTACAAGTGCACAGGGGGTATAACGAGCAGTACTTC.

In its sample, this clonotype was seen many times. This chain uses TRBV4-1 with TRBJ2-2, with unresolved D. The CDR3 runs 13 residues. V was pared by 1 base and J by 6 bases, with 6 bases between. CDR1 is MGHRA and CDR2 is YSYEKL in the germline V gene. The DNA for the CDR3 is TGCGCCAGCAGCCAAGTAAATTCCGGGGAGCTGTTTTTT. It specifies CASSQVNSGELFF.

This clonotype came up many times. This chain links TRBV20-1 with TRBJ2-7; 8 nucleotides align to TRBD1. Trimming removed 4 bases from V and 4 bases from J; junction bases left unmatched: 6. There are 13 residues in the CDR3. Germline CDR1 is DFQATT and CDR2 is SNEGSKA (reference sequence). The CDR3 DNA reads as TGCAGTGCTAAAGGACAGGGAGGTTACGAGCAGTACTTC. Residues: CSAKGQGGYEQYF.

As for this clonotype: A junction end diverges from the germline sequence, so it may reflect a read error. The chain has TRBV28 and TRBJ2-5; D unresolved. CDR1 and CDR2 (germline): MDHEN, SYDVKM. CDR3 length: 14 residues. CDR3 protein: CASSAAGYQETQHF. CDR3 in DNA: TGTGCCAGCAGTGCCGCTGGGTACCAAGAGACCCAGCACTTC.

Ten or more counts support this clonotype. The J gene is TRBJ2-5, the V gene TRBV7-2; 7 nucleotides match TRBD1. Germline V gene sequence: CDR1 SGHTA, CDR2 FQGNSA. The CDR3 length is 12 residues. J lost 5 bases, V lost 5 bases, and 2 bases had no gene match. The CDR3 sequence: CASSPRGETQYF. The CDR3 DNA follows: TGTGCCAGCAGCCCCAGGGGGGAGACCCAGTACTTC.

With respect to this clonotype: Here the CDR3 omits its conserved ending phenylalanine or tryptophan, so a read error is the likely source. This sequence joins TRBV30 and TRBJ1-6; a weak D match, TRBD1 (5 bases). The CDR3 covers 13 residues. The germline CDR1 and CDR2 sequences are GTSNPN and SVGIG (reference sequence). The CDR3 nucleotides are TGTGCCTGGATGAGACAGATGAATTCGCCCCTCCACTCT. It codes for CAWMRQMNSPLHS.

The gene calls are TRBV29-1 and TRBJ1-5; D not resolved. V lost 6 bases and J 11 bases, leaving 20 bases between the germline ends. Germline lookup yields CDR1 SQVTM and CDR2 ANQGSEA. CDR3 length equals 13 residues. CDR3 in amino acids: CSVPPGNGETQHF. The CDR3 DNA sequence: TGCAGCGTGCCCCCGGGGAACGGCGAGACCCAGCATTTT.

There are many counts of this clonotype. The chain links TRBV27 to TRBJ2-2; a weak D match, TRBD2 (5 bases). CDR1 MNHEY and CDR2 SMNVEV come from the germline V gene (reference sequence). This CDR3 region has 13 residues. V was trimmed by 6 bases and J by 6 bases, leaving 11 bases between them. This CDR3 is CASSPDWAGELFF. CDR3 bases: TGTGCCAGCAGCCCGGACTGGGCCGGGGAGCTGTTTTTT.

This clonotype was found many times. The V call is TRBV27, the J call TRBJ2-7; a weak D match, TRBD2 (6 bases). Trimming removed 5 bases from V and 4 bases from J, with 18 bases in between. The germline CDR1 and CDR2 sequences are MNHEY and SMNVEV (reference sequence). This CDR3 has 15 residues. CDR3 protein: CASSPHPEGLYEQYF. DNA of the CDR3: TGTGCCAGCAGTCCCCACCCGGAGGGCCTATACGAGCAGTACTTC.

As to this clonotype: A much larger clone sits a single nucleotide away, making a read error possible. This chain uses TRBV28 with TRBJ2-1; maybe TRBD1 (8 bases). Germline V gene lookup returns CDR1 MDHEN and CDR2 SYDVKM. The CDR3 spans 16 residues. The DNA for the CDR3 is TGTGCCAGCAGTGAACAGGGGGAGGGGACTTACAATGAGCCGTTCTTC. This translates into CASSEQGEGTYNEPFF.

This clonotype was found many times. The chain recombines TRBV20-1 with TRBJ1-2; D gene unclear. V shed 5 bases and J shed 0 bases, with 13 bases lying between them. The germline V gene has CDR1 DFQATT and CDR2 SNEGSKA (reference sequence). The CDR3 totals 14 residues. CDR3 in DNA: TGCAGTGCTGAAGAATTGCGGCCTAACTATGGCTACACCTTC. Its protein is CSAEELRPNYGYTF.

About this clonotype: This may be a read error, as it is one base from a much larger clone. The chain recombines TRBV20-1 with TRBJ1-2, with D maybe TRBD1 (5 bases). This CDR3 region has 14 residues. Trimming took off 0 bases at V and 7 bases at J, with 15 bases between the two ends. Germline V gives CDR1 DFQATT, CDR2 SNEGSKA (reference sequence). The CDR3 loop is CSAREQSDSSGYTF. The CDR3 bases are TGCAGTGCTAGAGAACAAAGTGACAGCTCTGGCTACACCTTC.

Notes on this clonotype: This likely comes from a read error, as the CDR3 has no conserved phenylalanine or tryptophan at its end. The chain uses TRBV19 and TRBJ1-5; D remains unclear. The V end lost 4 bases, the J end lost 3 bases, and 10 bases lay between the germline ends. CDR1 is LNHDA, CDR2 SQIVND, per germline (reference sequence). The CDR3 contains 14 residues. Here the CDR3 reads CASSSNSLNQPQHS. The CDR3 region has the DNA TGTGCCAGTAGTAGTAACAGTCTCAATCAGCCCCAGCATTCT.

A remark on this clonotype: This is likely a read error, given that the CDR3 carries no conserved phenylalanine or tryptophan at its end. This chain connects TRBV18 to TRBJ2-7; 13 bases are shared with TRBD2. Losses at the gene ends were 1 base for V and 5 bases for J; bases not matched to a gene: 20. The CDR3 runs to 21 residues. Germline values: CDR1 KGHSH, CDR2 LQKENI. The CDR3 spells CASSPQSFLDTSGGAWHEQYL. In DNA, the CDR3 is TGTGCCAGCTCACCACAAAGTTTCCTCGATACTAGCGGGGGGGCCTGGCACGAGCAGTACCTC.

This clonotype was seen at least ten times. V usage is TRBV2 and J usage is TRBJ1-1; 9 positions match TRBD1. Germline CDR1 and CDR2: SNHLY and FYNNEI. The CDR3 contains 13 residues. The V segment lost 8 bases and the J segment 6 bases; nucleotides outside the gene matches: 7. CDR3 nucleotides: TGTGCCAGCTGTAGGGGACAGGGCTCTGAAGCTTTCTTT. Translated, it gives CASCRGQGSEAFF.